This entry describes one T cell receptor beta chain. The CDR3 totals 19 residues. From germline, CDR1 is LGHNA and CDR2 YNFKEQ. The J segment lost 1 base and the V segment lost 4 bases, leaving 15 bases of the junction unmatched. Using RNA template, CDR3s of TCR alpha and beta were amplified with iRepertoire arm-PCR. TCRdb reprocessed the multiplex PCR reads with MiXCR, giving one entry per CDR3 protein. This sample has 400,000 or so distinct CDR3 sequences, with around 45% found just once. The data derive from a study of glioma-infiltrating T cells. The V gene is TRBV4-2, the J gene TRBJ2-3; TRBD2 agrees at 9 bases. This clonotype originated in a human donor with low-grade glioma or glioblastoma, undergoing nonglioma brain surgery, or in good health (not recorded which). Sequencing input: glioma tissue, nonneoplastic brain tissue, or PBMCs (not recorded which). CDR3 in amino acids: CASSPHVLLAGKGTDTQYF. CDR3 DNA sequence: TGTGCCAGCAGCCCCCACGTGTTACTAGCGGGTAAAGGCACAGATACGCAGTATTTT.